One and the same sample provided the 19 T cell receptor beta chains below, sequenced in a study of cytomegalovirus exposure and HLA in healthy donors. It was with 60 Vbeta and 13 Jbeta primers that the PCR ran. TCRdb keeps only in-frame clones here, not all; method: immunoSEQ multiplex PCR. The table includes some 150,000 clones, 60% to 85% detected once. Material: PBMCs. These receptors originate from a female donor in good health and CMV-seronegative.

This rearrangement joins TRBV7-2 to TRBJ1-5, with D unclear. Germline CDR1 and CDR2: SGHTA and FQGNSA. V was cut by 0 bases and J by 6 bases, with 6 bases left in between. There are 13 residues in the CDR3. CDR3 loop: CASSLARVQPQHF. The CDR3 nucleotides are TGTGCCAGCAGCTTAGCTCGGGTTCAGCCCCAGCATTTT.

The CDR3 sequence is CASSLGGWGVSSTDTQYF. The CDR3 bases are TGTGCCAGCAGCTTGGGGGGTTGGGGGGTATCTAGCACAGATACGCAGTATTTT. The chain is built from TRBV5-6 and TRBJ2-3, with a possible D match to TRBD2 (6 bases). V was pared by 0 bases and J by 0 bases, with 17 bases between. In germline, CDR1 is SGHDT, CDR2 YYEEEE. The CDR3 has 18 amino acids. Full variable domain (remainder filled in from reference TRBV5-6 and TRBJ2-3): DAGVTQSPTHLIKTRGQQVTLRCSPKSGHDTVSWYQQALGQGPQFIFQYYEEEERQRGNFPDRFSGHQFPNYSSELNVNALLLGDSALYLCASSLGGWGVSSTDTQYFGPGTRLTVL.

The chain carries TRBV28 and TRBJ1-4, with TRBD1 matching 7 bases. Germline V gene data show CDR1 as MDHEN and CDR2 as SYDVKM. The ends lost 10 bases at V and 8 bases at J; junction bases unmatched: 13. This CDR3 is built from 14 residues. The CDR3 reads CATKLQGNSEKLFF. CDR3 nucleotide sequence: TGTGCCACAAAGTTACAGGGGAATAGCGAAAAACTGTTTTTT. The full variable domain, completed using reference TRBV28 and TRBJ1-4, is DVKVTQSSRYLVKRTGEKVFLECVQDMDHENMFWYRQDPGLGLRLIYFSYDVKMKEKGDIPEGYSVSREKKERFSLILESASTNQTSMYLCATKLQGNSEKLFFGSGTQLSVL.

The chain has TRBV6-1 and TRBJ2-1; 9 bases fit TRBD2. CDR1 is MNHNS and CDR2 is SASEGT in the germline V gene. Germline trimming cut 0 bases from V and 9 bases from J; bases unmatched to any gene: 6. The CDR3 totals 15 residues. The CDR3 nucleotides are TGTGCCAGCAGTGAAGCGGGACTAGCTTTCAGTGAGCAGTTCTTC. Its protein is CASSEAGLAFSEQFF.

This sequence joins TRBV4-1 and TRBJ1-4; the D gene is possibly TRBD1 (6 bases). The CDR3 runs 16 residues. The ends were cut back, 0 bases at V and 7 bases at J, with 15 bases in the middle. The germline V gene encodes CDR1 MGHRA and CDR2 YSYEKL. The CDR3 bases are TGCGCCAGCAGCCAAGATTGGAACAGGGTTGGTGAAAAACTGTTTTTT. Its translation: CASSQDWNRVGEKLFF.

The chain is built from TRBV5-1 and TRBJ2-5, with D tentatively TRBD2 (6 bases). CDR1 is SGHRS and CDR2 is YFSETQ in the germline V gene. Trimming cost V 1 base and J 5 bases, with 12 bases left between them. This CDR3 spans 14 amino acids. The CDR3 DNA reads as TGCGCCAGCAGCTTGTTGGGGGGTCAGGAGACCCAGTACTTC. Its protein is CASSLLGGQETQYF.

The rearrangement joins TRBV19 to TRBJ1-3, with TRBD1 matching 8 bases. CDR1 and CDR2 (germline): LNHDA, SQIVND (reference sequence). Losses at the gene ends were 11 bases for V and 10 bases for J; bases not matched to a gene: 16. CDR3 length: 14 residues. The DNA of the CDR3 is TGTGCCGCCGCCTACGGACAGGGAAAGAGGACCATATATTTT. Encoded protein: CAAAYGQGKRTIYF.

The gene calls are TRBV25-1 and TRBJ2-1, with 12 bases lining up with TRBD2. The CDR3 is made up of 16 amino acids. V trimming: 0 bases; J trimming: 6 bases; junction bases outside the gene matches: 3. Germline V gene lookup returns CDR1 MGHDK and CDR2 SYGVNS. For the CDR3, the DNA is TGTGCCAGCAGTGAATATCGGACTAGCGGGACCAATGAGCAGTTCTTC. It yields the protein CASSEYRTSGTNEQFF. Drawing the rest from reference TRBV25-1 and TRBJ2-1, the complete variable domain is EADIYQTPRYLVIGTGKKITLECSQTMGHDKMYWYQQDPGMELHLIHYSYGVNSTEKGDLSSESTVSRIRTEHFPLTLESARPSHTSQYLCASSEYRTSGTNEQFFGPGTRLTVL.

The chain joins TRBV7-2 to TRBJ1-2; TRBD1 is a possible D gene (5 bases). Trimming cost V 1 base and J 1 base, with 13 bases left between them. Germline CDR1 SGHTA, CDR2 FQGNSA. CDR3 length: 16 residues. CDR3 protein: CASSLGLGGNNYGYTF. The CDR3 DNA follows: TGTGCCAGCAGCTTAGGGCTCGGGGGGAATAACTATGGCTACACCTTC.

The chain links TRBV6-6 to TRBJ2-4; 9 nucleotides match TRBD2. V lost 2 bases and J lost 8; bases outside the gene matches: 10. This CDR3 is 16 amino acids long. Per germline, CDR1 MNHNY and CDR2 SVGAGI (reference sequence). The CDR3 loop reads CASSYPQGLASDIQYF. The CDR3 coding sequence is TGTGCCAGCAGTTACCCCCAGGGACTAGCAAGTGACATTCAGTACTTC.

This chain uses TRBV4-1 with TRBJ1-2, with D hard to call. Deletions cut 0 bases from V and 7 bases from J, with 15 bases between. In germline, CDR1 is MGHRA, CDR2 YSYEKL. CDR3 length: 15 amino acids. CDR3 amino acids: CASSQDFGRAVGYTF. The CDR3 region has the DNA TGCGCCAGCAGCCAAGATTTTGGGAGGGCGGTTGGCTACACCTTC.

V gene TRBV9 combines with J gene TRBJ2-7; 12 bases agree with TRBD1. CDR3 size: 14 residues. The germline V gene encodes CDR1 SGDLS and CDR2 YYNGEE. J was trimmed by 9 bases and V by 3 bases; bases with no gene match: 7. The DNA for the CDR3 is TGTGCCAGCAGCGCCCCGGGACAGGGGGCGCGGCAGTACTTC. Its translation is CASSAPGQGARQYF. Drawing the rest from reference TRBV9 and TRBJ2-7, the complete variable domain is DSGVTQTPKHLITATGQRVTLRCSPRSGDLSVYWYQQSLDQGLQFLIQYYNGEERAKGNILERFSAQQFPDLHSELNLSSLELGDSALYFCASSAPGQGARQYFGPGTRLTVT.

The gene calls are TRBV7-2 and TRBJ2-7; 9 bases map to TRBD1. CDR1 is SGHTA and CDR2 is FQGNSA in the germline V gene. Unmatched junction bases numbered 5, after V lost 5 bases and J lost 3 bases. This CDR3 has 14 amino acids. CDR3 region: CASSPRTGVYEQYF. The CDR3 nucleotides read TGTGCCAGCAGCCCCAGGACAGGGGTCTACGAGCAGTACTTC.

The CDR3 here is CASSLAPTSSGGFF. The CDR3 nucleotides are TGTGCCAGCAGCTTAGCACCCACTTCTAGCGGGGGGTTCTTC. The chain is built from TRBV11-2 and TRBJ2-1; TRBD2 matches at 10 bases. The ends lost 1 base at V and 15 bases at J; junction bases unmatched: 9. The CDR3 loop spans 14 amino acids. Germline V CDR1 and CDR2: SGHAT, FQNNGV. Based on the CDR3 plus reference TRBV11-2 and TRBJ2-1, the full variable domain is EAGVAQSPRYKIIEKRQSVAFWCNPISGHATLYWYQQILGQGPKLLIQFQNNGVVDDSQLPKDRFSAERLKGVDSTLKIQPAKLEDSAVYLCASSLAPTSSGGFFGPGTRLTVL.

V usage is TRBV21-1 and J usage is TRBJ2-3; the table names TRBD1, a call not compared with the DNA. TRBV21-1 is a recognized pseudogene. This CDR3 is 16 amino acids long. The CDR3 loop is CASSKEPGPSTDTQYF. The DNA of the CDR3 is TGTGCCAGCAGCAAAGAGCCAGGGCCGAGCACAGATACGCAGTATTTT.

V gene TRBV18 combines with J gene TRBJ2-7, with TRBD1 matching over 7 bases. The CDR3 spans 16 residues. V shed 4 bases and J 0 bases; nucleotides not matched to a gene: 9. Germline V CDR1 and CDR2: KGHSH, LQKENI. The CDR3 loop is CASSLPFTGASYEQYF. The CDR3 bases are TGTGCCAGCTCACTACCGTTTACAGGGGCCTCCTACGAGCAGTACTTC.

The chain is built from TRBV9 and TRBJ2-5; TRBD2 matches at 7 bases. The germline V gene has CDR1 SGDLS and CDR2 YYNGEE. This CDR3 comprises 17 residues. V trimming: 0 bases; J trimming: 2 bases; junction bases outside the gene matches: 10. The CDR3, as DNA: TGTGCCAGCAGCGTAGACGCACGGGGGGTTGGACAAGAGACCCAGTACTTC. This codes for CASSVDARGVGQETQYF.

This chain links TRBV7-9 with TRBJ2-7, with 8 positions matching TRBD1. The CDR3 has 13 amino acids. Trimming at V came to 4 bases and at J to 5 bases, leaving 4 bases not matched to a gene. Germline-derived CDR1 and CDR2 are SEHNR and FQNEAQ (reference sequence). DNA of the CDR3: TGTGCCAGCAGCTCCCAGGGGGCGGACGAGCAGTACTTC. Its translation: CASSSQGADEQYF.

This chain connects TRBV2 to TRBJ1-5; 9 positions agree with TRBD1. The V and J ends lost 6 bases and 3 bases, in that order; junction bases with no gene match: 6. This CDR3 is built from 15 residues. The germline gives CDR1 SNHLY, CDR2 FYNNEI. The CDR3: CASRGTGWANQPQHF. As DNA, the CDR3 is TGTGCCAGCAGAGGGACAGGGTGGGCCAATCAGCCCCAGCATTTT.